This TCR beta chain was obtained from a study of cytomegalovirus exposure and HLA in healthy donors. PCR used 60 Vbeta primers and 13 Jbeta primers. The method was immunoSEQ multiplex PCR; TCRdb's version includes in-frame clones alone and lacks a portion of them. The sample lists about 77,000 clones; roughly 80% were seen once. The sample taken for sequencing was PBMCs. The clonotype was recovered from a man aged 40-49 years in good health and CMV-seronegative.

The CDR3 region has the DNA TGTGCCAGCAGTTACGGACTAGCCACGGACGAGCAGTACTTC. Translated, it gives CASSYGLATDEQYF. This chain uses TRBV6-5 with TRBJ2-7, with TRBD2 matching over 8 bases. V lost 2 bases to trimming and J lost 5 bases; unmatched junction nucleotides: 5. Germline values: CDR1 MNHEY, CDR2 SVGAGI. The length of the CDR3 is 14 residues.